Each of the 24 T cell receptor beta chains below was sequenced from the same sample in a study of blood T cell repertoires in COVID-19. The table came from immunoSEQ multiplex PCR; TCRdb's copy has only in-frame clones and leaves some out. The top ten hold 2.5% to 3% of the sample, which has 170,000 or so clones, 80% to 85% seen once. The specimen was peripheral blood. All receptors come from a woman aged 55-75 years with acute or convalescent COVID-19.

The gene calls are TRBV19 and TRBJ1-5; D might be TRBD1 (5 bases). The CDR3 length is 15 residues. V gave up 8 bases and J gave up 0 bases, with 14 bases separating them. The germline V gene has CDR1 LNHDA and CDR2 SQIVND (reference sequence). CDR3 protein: CASRVGGNSNQPQHF. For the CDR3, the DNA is TGTGCCAGTCGTGTCGGGGGAAATAGCAATCAGCCCCAGCATTTT.

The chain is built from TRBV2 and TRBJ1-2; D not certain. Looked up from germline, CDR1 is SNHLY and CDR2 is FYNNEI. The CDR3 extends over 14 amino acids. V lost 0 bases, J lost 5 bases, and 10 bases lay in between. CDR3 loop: CASSEAQAAYGYTF. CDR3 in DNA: TGTGCCAGCAGTGAAGCGCAGGCAGCATATGGCTACACCTTC. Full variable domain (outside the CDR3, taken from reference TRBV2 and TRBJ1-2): EPEVTQTPSHQVTQMGQEVILRCVPISNHLYFYWYRQILGQKVEFLVSFYNNEISEKSEIFDDQFSVERPDGSNFTLKIRSTKLEDSAMYFCASSEAQAAYGYTFGSGTRLTVV.

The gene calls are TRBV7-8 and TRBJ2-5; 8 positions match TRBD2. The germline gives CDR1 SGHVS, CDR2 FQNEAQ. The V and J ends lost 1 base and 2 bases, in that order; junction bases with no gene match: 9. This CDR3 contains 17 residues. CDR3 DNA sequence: TGTGCCAGCAGCTTAGATCCGGTAGCGGGGTTACAAGAGACCCAGTACTTC. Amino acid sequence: CASSLDPVAGLQETQYF.

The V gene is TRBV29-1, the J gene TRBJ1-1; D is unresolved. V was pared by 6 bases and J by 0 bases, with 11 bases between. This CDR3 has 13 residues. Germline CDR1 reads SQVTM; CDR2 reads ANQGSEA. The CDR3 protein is CSVVQILNTEAFF. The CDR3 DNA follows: TGCAGCGTAGTACAGATTTTGAACACTGAAGCTTTCTTT.

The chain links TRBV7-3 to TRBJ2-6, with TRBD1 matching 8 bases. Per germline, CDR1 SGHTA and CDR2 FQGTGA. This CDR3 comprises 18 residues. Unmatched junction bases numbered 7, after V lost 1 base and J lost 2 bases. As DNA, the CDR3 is TGTGCCAGCAGCTTAAGAGGACAGGGACCTGCTGGGGCCAACGTCCTGACTTTC. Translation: CASSLRGQGPAGANVLTF. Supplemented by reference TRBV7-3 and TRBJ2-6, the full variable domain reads GAGVSQTPSNKVTEKGKYVELRCDPISGHTALYWYRQSLGQGPEFLIYFQGTGAADDSGLPNDRFFAVRPEGSVSTLKIQRTERGDSAVYLCASSLRGQGPAGANVLTFGAGSRLTVL.

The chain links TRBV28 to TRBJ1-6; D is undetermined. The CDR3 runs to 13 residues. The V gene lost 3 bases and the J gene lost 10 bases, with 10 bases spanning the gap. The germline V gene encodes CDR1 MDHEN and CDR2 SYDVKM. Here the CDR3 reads CASSFPPGSPLHF. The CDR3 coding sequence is TGTGCCAGCAGTTTCCCCCCGGGATCACCCCTCCACTTT.

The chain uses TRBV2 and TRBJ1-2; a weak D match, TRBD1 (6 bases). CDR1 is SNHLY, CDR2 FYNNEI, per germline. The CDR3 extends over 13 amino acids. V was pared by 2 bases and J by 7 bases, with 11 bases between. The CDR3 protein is CASSENRDGGYTF. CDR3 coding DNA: TGTGCCAGCAGTGAAAACAGGGATGGTGGCTACACCTTC.

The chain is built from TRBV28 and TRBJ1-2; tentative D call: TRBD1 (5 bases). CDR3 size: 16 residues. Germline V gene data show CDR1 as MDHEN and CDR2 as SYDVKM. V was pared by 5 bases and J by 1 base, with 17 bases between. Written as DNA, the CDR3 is TGTGCCAGCAGTGGCCAGGGATTCTCTGTTAACTATGGCTACACCTTC. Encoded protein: CASSGQGFSVNYGYTF.

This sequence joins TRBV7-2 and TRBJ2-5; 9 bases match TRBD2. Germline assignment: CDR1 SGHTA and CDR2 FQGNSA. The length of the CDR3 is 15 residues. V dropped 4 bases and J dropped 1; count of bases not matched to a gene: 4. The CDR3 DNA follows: TGTGCCAGCAGCTCCAGCGGGGGGATCCAAGAGACCCAGTACTTC. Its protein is CASSSSGGIQETQYF.

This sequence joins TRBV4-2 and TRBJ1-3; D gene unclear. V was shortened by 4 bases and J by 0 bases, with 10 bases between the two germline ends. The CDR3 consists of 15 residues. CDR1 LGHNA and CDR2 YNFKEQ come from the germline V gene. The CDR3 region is CASSRENFSGNTIYF. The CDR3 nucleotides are TGTGCCAGCAGCCGAGAAAACTTCTCTGGAAACACCATATATTTT.

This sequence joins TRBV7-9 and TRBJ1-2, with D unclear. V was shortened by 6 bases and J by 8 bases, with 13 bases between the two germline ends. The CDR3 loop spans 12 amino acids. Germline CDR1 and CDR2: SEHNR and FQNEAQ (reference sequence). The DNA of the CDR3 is TGTGCCAGCAGTTCCGAGGGCAGCGGCTACACCTTC. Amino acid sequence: CASSSEGSGYTF.

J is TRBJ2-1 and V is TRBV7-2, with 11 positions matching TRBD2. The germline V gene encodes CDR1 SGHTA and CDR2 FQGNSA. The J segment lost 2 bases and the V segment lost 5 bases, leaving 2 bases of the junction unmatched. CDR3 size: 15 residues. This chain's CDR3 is CASSLGLAAYNEQFF. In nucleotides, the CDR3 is TGTGCCAGCAGCCTGGGACTAGCGGCCTACAATGAGCAGTTCTTC.

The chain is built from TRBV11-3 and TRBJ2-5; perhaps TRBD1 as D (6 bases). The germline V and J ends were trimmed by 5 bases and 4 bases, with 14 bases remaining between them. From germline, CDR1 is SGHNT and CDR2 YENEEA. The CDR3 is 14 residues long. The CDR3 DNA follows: TGTGCCAGCAGCATCGCAGGGGCGGGAGAGACCCAGTACTTC. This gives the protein CASSIAGAGETQYF. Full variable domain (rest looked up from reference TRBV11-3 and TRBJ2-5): EAGVVQSPRYKIIEKKQPVAFWCNPISGHNTLYWYLQNLGQGPELLIRYENEEAVDDSQLPKDRFSAERLKGVDSTLKIQPAELGDSAVYLCASSIAGAGETQYFGPGTRLLVL.

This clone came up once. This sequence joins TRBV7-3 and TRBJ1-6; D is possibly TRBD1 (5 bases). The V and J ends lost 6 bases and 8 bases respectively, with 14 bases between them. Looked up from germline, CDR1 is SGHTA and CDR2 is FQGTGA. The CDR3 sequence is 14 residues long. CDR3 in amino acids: CASRPQARDSPLHF. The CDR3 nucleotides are TGTGCCAGCAGACCGCAGGCCAGGGATTCACCCCTCCACTTT.

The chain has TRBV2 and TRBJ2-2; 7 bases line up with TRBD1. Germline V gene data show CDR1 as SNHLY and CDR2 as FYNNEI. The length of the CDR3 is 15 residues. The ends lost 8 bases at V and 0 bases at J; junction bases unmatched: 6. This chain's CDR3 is CASSRDSTNTGELFF. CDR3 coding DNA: TGTGCCAGCTCCCGGGACAGCACGAACACCGGGGAGCTGTTTTTT.

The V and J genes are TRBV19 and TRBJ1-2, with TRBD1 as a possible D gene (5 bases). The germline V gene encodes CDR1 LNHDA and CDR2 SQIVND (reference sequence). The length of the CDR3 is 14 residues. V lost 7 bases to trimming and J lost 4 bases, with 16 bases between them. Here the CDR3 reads CASNPSAGPYGYTF. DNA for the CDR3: TGTGCCAGTAACCCCTCGGCAGGGCCCTATGGCTACACCTTC.

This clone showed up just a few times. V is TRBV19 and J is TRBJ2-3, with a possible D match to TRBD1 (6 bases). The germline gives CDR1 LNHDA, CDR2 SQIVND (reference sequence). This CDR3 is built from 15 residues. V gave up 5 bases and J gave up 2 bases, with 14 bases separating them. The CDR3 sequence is CASSPLGGATDTQYF. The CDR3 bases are TGTGCCAGTAGTCCATTAGGGGGTGCCACAGATACGCAGTATTTT.

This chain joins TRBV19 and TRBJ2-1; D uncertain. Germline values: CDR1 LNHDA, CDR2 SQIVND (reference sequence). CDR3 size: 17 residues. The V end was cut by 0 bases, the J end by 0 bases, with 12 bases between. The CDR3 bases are TGTGCCAGTAGTATAGATCTTGAGGTTCGCTCCTACAATGAGCAGTTCTTC. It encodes CASSIDLEVRSYNEQFF.

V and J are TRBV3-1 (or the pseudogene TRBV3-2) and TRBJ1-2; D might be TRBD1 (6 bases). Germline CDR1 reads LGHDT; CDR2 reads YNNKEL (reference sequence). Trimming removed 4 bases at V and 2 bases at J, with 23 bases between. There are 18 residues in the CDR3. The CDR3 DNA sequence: TGTGCCAGCAGCCTAAGAATCGGGACACCTCGCCCCAACTATGGCTACACCTTC. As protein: CASSLRIGTPRPNYGYTF.

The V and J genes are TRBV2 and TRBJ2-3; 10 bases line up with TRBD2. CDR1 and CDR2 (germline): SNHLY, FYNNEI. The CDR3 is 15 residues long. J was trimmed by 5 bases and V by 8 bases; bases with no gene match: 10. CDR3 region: CASGVAGGQGDTQYF. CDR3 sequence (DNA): TGTGCCAGCGGGGTAGCGGGGGGCCAGGGAGATACGCAGTATTTT.

The CDR3 spells CASNGVAGAGDTQYF. The CDR3 region has the DNA TGTGCCAGCAACGGGGTGGCGGGGGCTGGAGATACGCAGTATTTT. The genes are TRBV2 and TRBJ2-3, with D possibly TRBD2 on 7 matching bases. Germline V lookup: CDR1 SNHLY, CDR2 FYNNEI. The CDR3 has 15 residues. Trimming took off 7 bases at V and 5 bases at J, with 19 bases between the two ends.

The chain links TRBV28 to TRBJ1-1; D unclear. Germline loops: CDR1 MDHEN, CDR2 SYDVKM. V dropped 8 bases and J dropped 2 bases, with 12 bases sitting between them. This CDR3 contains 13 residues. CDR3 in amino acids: CASRPEINTEAFF. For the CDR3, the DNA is TGTGCCAGCCGGCCGGAGATAAACACTGAAGCTTTCTTT. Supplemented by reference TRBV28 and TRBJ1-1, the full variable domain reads DVKVTQSSRYLVKRTGEKVFLECVQDMDHENMFWYRQDPGLGLRLIYFSYDVKMKEKGDIPEGYSVSREKKERFSLILESASTNQTSMYLCASRPEINTEAFFGQGTRLTVV.

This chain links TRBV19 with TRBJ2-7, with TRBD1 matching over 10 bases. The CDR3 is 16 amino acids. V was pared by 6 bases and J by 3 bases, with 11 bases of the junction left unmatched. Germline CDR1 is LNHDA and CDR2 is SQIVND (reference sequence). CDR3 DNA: TGTGCCAGTAGCACCACTGGGGGACAGGGGTACTACGAGCAGTACTTC. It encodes CASSTTGGQGYYEQYF.

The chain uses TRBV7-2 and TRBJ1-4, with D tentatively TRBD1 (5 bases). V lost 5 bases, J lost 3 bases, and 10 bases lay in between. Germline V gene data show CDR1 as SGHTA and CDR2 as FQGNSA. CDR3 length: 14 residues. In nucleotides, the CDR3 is TGTGCCAGCAGCCCCAGGGCTCCTAATGAAAAACTGTTTTTT. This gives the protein CASSPRAPNEKLFF.